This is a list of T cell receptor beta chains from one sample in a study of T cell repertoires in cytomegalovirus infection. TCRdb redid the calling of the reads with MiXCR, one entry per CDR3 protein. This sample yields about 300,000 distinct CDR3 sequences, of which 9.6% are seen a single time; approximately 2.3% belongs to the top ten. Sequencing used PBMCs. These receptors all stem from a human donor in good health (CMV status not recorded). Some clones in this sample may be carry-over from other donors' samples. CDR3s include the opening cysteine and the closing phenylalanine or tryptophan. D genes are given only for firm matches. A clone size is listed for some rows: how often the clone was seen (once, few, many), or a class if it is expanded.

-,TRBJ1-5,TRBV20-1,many,CSARDRVYSNQPQHF,TGCAGTGCTAGAGACAGGGTTTATAGCAATCAGCCCCAGCATTTT
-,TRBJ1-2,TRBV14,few,CASSQDLAGYGYTF,TGTGCCAGCAGCCAAGATCTGGCGGGTTATGGCTACACCTTC
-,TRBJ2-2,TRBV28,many,CASIKAGMGTGELFF,TGTGCCAGCATAAAGGCAGGGATGGGGACCGGGGAGCTGTTTTTT
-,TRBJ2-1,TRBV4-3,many,CASSQDRLGANEQFF,TGCGCCAGCAGCCAAGACCGTTTGGGGGCTAATGAGCAGTTCTTC
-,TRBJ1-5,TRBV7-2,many,CASSFNGGSQPQHF,TGTGCCAGCAGCTTCAACGGGGGTAGTCAGCCCCAGCATTTT
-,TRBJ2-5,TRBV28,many,CASQRLGATQYF,TGTGCCAGCCAAAGACTGGGGGCGACCCAGTACTTC
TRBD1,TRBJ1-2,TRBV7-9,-,CASRDIPDRFYGYTF,TGTGCCAGCAGAGACATCCCGGACAGGTTCTATGGCTACACCTTC
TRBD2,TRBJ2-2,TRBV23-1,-,CASTSGTSRTGELFF,TGCGCCAGCACTTCCGGGACTAGCAGGACCGGGGAGCTGTTTTTT
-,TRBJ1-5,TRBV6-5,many,CASSSRGYSNQPQHF,TGTGCCAGCAGTTCCCGGGGTTATAGCAATCAGCCCCAGCATTTT
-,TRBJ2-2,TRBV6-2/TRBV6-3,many,CASKKTGTSYTGELFF,TGTGCCAGCAAAAAAACCGGGACCTCGTACACCGGGGAGCTGTTTTTT
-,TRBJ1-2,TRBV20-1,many,CSATRDGLNYGYTF,TGCAGTGCTACTAGGGACGGTCTTAACTATGGCTACACCTTC
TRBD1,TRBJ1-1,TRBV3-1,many,CASSLTGVNTEAFF,TGTGCCAGCAGCCTGACAGGGGTGAACACTGAAGCTTTCTTT
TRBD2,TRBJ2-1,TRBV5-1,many,CASSPGGTSGGNEQFF,TGCGCCAGCAGCCCAGGAGGGACTAGCGGAGGAAATGAGCAGTTCTTC
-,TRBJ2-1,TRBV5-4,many,CASSLRGLSYNEQFF,TGTGCCAGCAGCTTAAGGGGCCTCTCCTACAATGAGCAGTTCTTC
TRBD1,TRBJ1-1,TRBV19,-,CATRSTGPANTEAFF,TGTGCCACCCGATCGACAGGGCCAGCGAACACTGAAGCTTTCTTT
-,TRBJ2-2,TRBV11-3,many,CASSQGGSANTGELFF,TGTGCCAGCAGCCAAGGAGGGAGCGCGAACACCGGGGAGCTGTTTTTT
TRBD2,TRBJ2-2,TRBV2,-,CASSPNPLAGGTAGELFF,TGTGCCAGCAGTCCGAACCCTCTAGCGGGGGGGACCGCCGGGGAGCTGTTTTTT
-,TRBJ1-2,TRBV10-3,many,CAISDRTEQHGYTF,TGTGCCATCAGTGACCGGACGGAGCAACATGGCTACACCTTC
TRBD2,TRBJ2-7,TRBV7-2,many,CASSLGGRGEQYF,TGTGCCAGCAGCTTAGGAGGGAGGGGCGAGCAGTACTTC
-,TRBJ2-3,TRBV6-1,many,CASSRVTDTQYF,TGTGCCAGCAGTCGTGTGACAGATACGCAGTATTTT
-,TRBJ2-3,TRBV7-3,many,CASSPGARDTQYF,TGTGCCAGCAGCCCCGGGGCCCGGGATACGCAGTATTTT
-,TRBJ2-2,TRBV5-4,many,CASSFVSRAPYGELFF,TGTGCCAGCAGCTTTGTCTCTAGGGCCCCATACGGGGAGCTGTTTTTT
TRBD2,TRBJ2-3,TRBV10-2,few,CASSEVAGGLSTQYF,TGCGCCAGCAGTGAAGTAGCGGGGGGGTTGAGTACGCAGTATTTT
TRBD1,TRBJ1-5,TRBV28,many,CASSLLGQRENQPQHF,TGTGCCAGCAGTTTACTGGGACAGCGGGAAAATCAGCCCCAGCATTTT
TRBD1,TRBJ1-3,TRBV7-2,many,CASSTGQASGNTIYF,TGTGCCAGCAGCACCGGACAGGCCTCTGGAAACACCATATATTTT
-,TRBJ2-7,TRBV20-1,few,CSARGRYYEQYF,TGCAGTGCTAGGGGACGTTACTACGAGCAGTACTTC
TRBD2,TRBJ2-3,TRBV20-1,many,CSARAPTSGGPGDTQYF,TGCAGTGCTAGAGCCCCGACTAGCGGGGGGCCGGGGGATACGCAGTATTTT
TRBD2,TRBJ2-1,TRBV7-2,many,CASSLGGGDYNEQFF,TGTGCCAGCAGCTTAGGGGGGGGGGACTACAATGAGCAGTTCTTC
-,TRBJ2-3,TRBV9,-,CASSVGMGTDTQYF,TGTGCCAGCAGCGTAGGAATGGGCACAGATACGCAGTATTTT
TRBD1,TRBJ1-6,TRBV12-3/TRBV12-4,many,CASSHDRASPLHF,TGTGCCAGCAGCCACGACAGGGCTTCACCCCTCCACTTT
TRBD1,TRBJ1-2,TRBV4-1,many,CASSQDPYEGAASGYTF,TGCGCCAGCAGCCAAGATCCGTACGAGGGGGCCGCGTCCGGCTACACCTTC
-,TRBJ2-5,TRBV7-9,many,CASSLAADQETQYF,TGTGCCAGCAGCTTAGCGGCAGACCAAGAGACCCAGTACTTC
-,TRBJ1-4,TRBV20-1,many,CSARVNRPGHGNEKLFF,TGCAGTGCTAGAGTAAACCGACCGGGACACGGGAATGAAAAACTGTTTTTT
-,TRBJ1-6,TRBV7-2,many,CASSLEGAGNSPLHF,TGTGCCAGCAGCTTAGAAGGGGCAGGGAATTCACCCCTCCACTTT
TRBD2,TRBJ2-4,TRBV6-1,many,CASSPLGGGKNIQYF,TGTGCCAGCAGTCCCTTGGGGGGGGGGAAAAACATTCAGTACTTC
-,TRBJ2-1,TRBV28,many,CASSLAGMADEQFF,TGTGCCAGCAGTTTAGCGGGTATGGCGGATGAGCAGTTCTTC
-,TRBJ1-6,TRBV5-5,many,CASSLDGLYGSPLHF,TGTGCCAGCAGCTTGGACGGGCTGTATGGTTCACCCCTCCACTTT
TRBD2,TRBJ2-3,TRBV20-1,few,CSAPLGGGRTDTQYF,TGCAGTGCCCCCCTCGGCGGGGGGCGCACAGATACGCAGTATTTT
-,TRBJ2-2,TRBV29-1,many,CSVEVRQGGGELFF,TGCAGCGTTGAAGTGCGGCAGGGCGGCGGGGAGCTGTTTTTT
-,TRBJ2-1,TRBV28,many,CASSLSWEQFF,TGTGCCAGCAGTTTAAGCTGGGAGCAGTTCTTC
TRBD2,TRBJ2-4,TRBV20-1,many,CSASLAGKNIQYF,TGCAGTGCTAGCCTAGCGGGGAAAAACATTCAGTACTTC
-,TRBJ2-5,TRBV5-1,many,CASSLGEETQYF,TGCGCCAGCAGCTTGGGAGAAGAGACCCAGTACTTC
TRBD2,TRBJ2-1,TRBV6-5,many,CASSYSSGGPINEQFF,TGTGCCAGCAGTTACTCTTCGGGGGGGCCGATAAATGAGCAGTTCTTC
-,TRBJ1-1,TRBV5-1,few,CASSGNLNTEAFF,TGCGCCAGCAGCGGAAACCTGAACACTGAAGCTTTCTTT
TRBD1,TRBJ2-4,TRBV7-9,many,CASSPRDREEGNIQYF,TGTGCCAGCAGCCCGCGGGACAGGGAAGAGGGAAACATTCAGTACTTC
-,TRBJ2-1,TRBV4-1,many,CASSHPPTMIGNEQFF,TGCGCCAGCAGCCATCCCCCCACCATGATTGGCAATGAGCAGTTCTTC
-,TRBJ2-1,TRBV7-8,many,CASTSLVEQFF,TGTGCCAGCACATCCTTGGTAGAGCAGTTCTTC
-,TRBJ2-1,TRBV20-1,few,CSAREGEAYNEQFF,TGCAGTGCTAGAGAGGGGGAGGCCTACAATGAGCAGTTCTTC
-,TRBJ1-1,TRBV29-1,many,CSASQGSNTEAFF,TGCAGCGCATCACAGGGATCGAACACTGAAGCTTTCTTT
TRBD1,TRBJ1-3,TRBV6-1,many,CASSYSGTAGNTIYF,TGTGCCAGCAGTTATTCCGGGACAGCTGGAAACACCATATATTTT
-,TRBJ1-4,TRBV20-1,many,CSAASGTANEKLFF,TGCAGTGCTGCCTCCGGGACGGCTAATGAAAAACTGTTTTTT
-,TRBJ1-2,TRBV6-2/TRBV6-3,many,CASSYSGSGRNYGYTF,TGTGCCAGCAGTTACTCGGGAAGTGGGCGAAACTATGGCTACACCTTC
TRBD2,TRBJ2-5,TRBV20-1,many,CSAGPISGAGRTQYF,TGCAGTGCCGGCCCGATTTCAGGAGCGGGGAGGACCCAGTACTTC
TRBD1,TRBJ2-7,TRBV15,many,CATSRVRDRSYEQYF,TGTGCCACCAGCAGAGTGAGGGACAGATCCTACGAGCAGTACTTC
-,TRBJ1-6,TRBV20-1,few,CSATRGTKASPLHF,TGCAGTGCAACCCGAGGCACGAAGGCTTCACCCCTCCACTTT